The 14 T cell receptor beta chains in this list originate from one sample, sequenced in a study of T cells after posttransplantation cyclophosphamide. Libraries were prepared by immunoSEQ multiplex PCR; TCRdb keeps only in-frame clonotypes and omits some of them. The data hold approximately 56,000 clones, with roughly 94% observed a single time. Sequenced: PBMCs. The source is a woman aged 25 to 39 in good health and a related stem cell transplant donor.

The chain has TRBV28 and TRBJ1-6; D perhaps matches TRBD1 (5 bases). V was cut by 10 bases and J by 6 bases, with 13 bases left in between. Germline CDR1 and CDR2: MDHEN and SYDVKM. CDR3 length equals 13 residues. CDR3 coding DNA: TGTGCCACCACCCCCAGGGTTAATTCACCCCTCCACTTT. Its translation is CATTPRVNSPLHF.

V and J are TRBV7-2 and TRBJ2-7; 8 bases line up with TRBD1. CDR3 size: 15 residues. CDR1 and CDR2 from the germline V gene are SGHTA and FQGNSA. The trim removed 4 bases at V and 0 bases at J, leaving 5 bases unmatched. Here the CDR3 reads CASSSRQGSSYEQYF. The CDR3 DNA reads as TGTGCCAGCAGCTCCCGACAGGGGAGCTCCTACGAGCAGTACTTC.

J is TRBJ1-6 and V is TRBV5-1; D perhaps matches TRBD1 (5 bases). This CDR3 region has 14 residues. Trimming took off 3 bases at V and 10 bases at J, with 14 bases between the two ends. Germline V gene sequence: CDR1 SGHRS, CDR2 YFSETQ. The CDR3 bases are TGCGCCAGCAGCTCCACAGACAGTCAATCACCCCTCCACTTT. Amino acid sequence: CASSSTDSQSPLHF. The full variable domain, rest sourced from reference TRBV5-1 and TRBJ1-6, is KAGVTQTPRYLIKTRGQQVTLSCSPISGHRSVSWYQQTPGQGLQFLFEYFSETQRNKGNFPGRFSGRQFSNSRSEMNVSTLELGDSALYLCASSSTDSQSPLHFGNGTRLTVT.

The chain couples TRBV5-1 to TRBJ2-7; TRBD2 is a possible D gene (6 bases). Trimming pared 1 base from V and 6 bases from J, leaving 11 bases between. CDR1 is SGHRS, CDR2 YFSETQ, per germline. The CDR3 loop spans 13 amino acids. The CDR3 DNA is TGCGCCAGCAGCTTGACGGTGGGGGGCGAGCAGTACTTC. This sequence encodes CASSLTVGGEQYF.

The V and J genes are TRBV19 and TRBJ2-3; D not resolved. The V gene's germline CDR1 is LNHDA and CDR2 SQIVND (reference sequence). There are 14 residues in the CDR3. V lost 2 bases to trimming and J lost 1 base, with 7 bases between them. For the CDR3, the DNA is TGTGCCAGTAGTATAAAGCTTGGCACAGATACGCAGTATTTT. Its protein product is CASSIKLGTDTQYF.

The genes are TRBV2 and TRBJ1-6; 7 bases agree with TRBD1. The CDR3 is 15 residues long. V shed 6 bases, J shed 8 bases, and the junction held 10 bases outside the gene matches. Per the germline V gene, CDR1 is SNHLY and CDR2 is FYNNEI. The CDR3 spells CASSGDSLGYSPLHF. CDR3 bases: TGTGCCAGCAGCGGGGACAGCCTCGGGTATTCACCCCTCCACTTT.

The V gene is TRBV5-6, the J gene TRBJ1-2, with TRBD1 matching over 8 bases. The CDR3 has 15 amino acids. With V trimmed by 0 bases and J by 3 bases, 4 bases remained unmatched. Per germline, CDR1 SGHDT and CDR2 YYEEEE. The CDR3 nucleotides are TGTGCCAGCAGCTTGGGGGACAGGATAGACTATGGCTACACCTTC. As protein: CASSLGDRIDYGYTF.

This rearrangement joins TRBV19 to TRBJ2-3; 11 nucleotides match TRBD1. The CDR3 covers 16 residues. Germline CDR1 LNHDA, CDR2 SQIVND (reference sequence). Unmatched junction bases numbered 6, after V lost 3 bases and J lost 4 bases. The CDR3 DNA sequence: TGTGCCAGTAGTATGTCGCCGGGACAGGGGGCAGATACGCAGTATTTT. This encodes CASSMSPGQGADTQYF. Full variable domain (missing parts from reference TRBV19 and TRBJ2-3): DGGITQSPKYLFRKEGQNVTLSCEQNLNHDAMYWYRQDPGQGLRLIYYSQIVNDFQKGDIAEGYSVSREKKESFPLTVTSAQKNPTAFYLCASSMSPGQGADTQYFGPGTRLTVL.

The chain uses TRBV23-1 and TRBJ2-5; TRBD1 might be the D (6 bases). TRBV23-1 is an ORF, and what it does is uncertain. This CDR3 has 16 amino acids. Trimming took 3 bases from V and 4 from J, leaving 18 bases between them. CDR3 nucleotides: TGCGCCAGCAGTCATCTCAGCCCAGACAGGCCAGAGACCCAGTACTTC. It specifies CASSHLSPDRPETQYF.

The chain joins TRBV18 to TRBJ1-1; D may be TRBD1 (5 bases). Germline CDR1 is KGHSH and CDR2 is LQKENI. The ends were cut back, 5 bases at V and 4 bases at J, with 17 bases in the middle. The CDR3 sequence is 15 residues long. The CDR3 loop is CASSSLTRGGTEAFF. The CDR3 region has the DNA TGTGCCAGCTCATCATTGACTAGGGGCGGCACTGAAGCTTTCTTT.

As to this clone: The same CDR3 can be traced to other DNA sequences in this sample. The CDR3 DNA follows: TGTGCCAGCAGCGGCGGGGGTTCCTACAATGAGCAGTTCTTC. It encodes CASSGGGSYNEQFF. The chain links TRBV7-2 to TRBJ2-1; 7 positions match TRBD2. Unmatched junction bases numbered 2, after V lost 5 bases and J lost 1 base. Germline CDR1 and CDR2: SGHTA and FQGNSA. The CDR3 totals 14 residues.

This sequence joins TRBV10-3 and TRBJ2-5, with 10 bases identical to TRBD1. The V gene end was trimmed by 6 bases and the J gene end by 4 bases; junction bases not matched to a gene: 5. Germline V gene data show CDR1 as ENHRY and CDR2 as SYGVKD. The CDR3 covers 14 residues. CDR3 in DNA: TGTGCCATCAGGGAGGACAGGGGGGGAGAGACCCAGTACTTC. This gives the protein CAIREDRGGETQYF.

The V gene is TRBV27, the J gene TRBJ1-2, with 9 nucleotides matching TRBD1. Germline loops: CDR1 MNHEY, CDR2 SMNVEV (reference sequence). This CDR3 has 15 residues. V lost 6 bases, J lost 4 bases, and 9 bases stayed unmatched. DNA of the CDR3: TGTGCCAGCAGGGGAACAGGGGGCTCGGGCTATGGCTACACCTTC. Amino acid sequence: CASRGTGGSGYGYTF.

The CDR3 spells CASSSGTSRYNEQFF. CDR3 in DNA: TGTGCCAGCAGCTCTGGGACTAGCCGTTACAATGAGCAGTTCTTC. This chain uses TRBV5-5 with TRBJ2-1; 9 nucleotides agree with TRBD2. Germline V gene sequence: CDR1 SGHKS, CDR2 YYEKEE (reference sequence). Unmatched junction bases numbered 5, after V lost 3 bases and J lost 4 bases. The CDR3 consists of 15 residues. The whole variable domain, remainder taken from reference TRBV5-5 and TRBJ2-1, is DAGVTQSPTHLIKTRGQQVTLRCSPISGHKSVSWYQQVLGQGPQFIFQYYEKEERGRGNFPDRFSARQFPNYSSELNVNALLLGDSALYLCASSSGTSRYNEQFFGPGTRLTVL.